Each of the 19 T cell receptor beta chains below was sequenced from the same sample in a study of blood T cell repertoires in COVID-19. Only in-frame clones appear in the TCRdb table, and some are missing; sequencing was by immunoSEQ multiplex PCR. The profile shows approximately 250,000 clones, around 81% of them singletons. The sample consisted of peripheral blood. These receptors all stem from a woman aged 60 to 75 with active or convalescent COVID-19.

The chain links TRBV28 to TRBJ2-3, with TRBD2 matching over 10 bases. The V gene end was trimmed by 3 bases and the J gene end by 1 base; junction bases not matched to a gene: 1. The CDR3 runs 15 residues. The V gene's germline CDR1 is MDHEN and CDR2 SYDVKM. CDR3 in amino acids: CASSFLAGGTDTQYF. The CDR3 nucleotides read TGTGCCAGCAGTTTCCTAGCGGGGGGCACAGATACGCAGTATTTT.

At least ten counts were recorded for this clone. The chain couples TRBV28 to TRBJ2-7; D is unresolved. V was clipped by 2 bases and J by 0 bases, with 5 bases between them. The CDR3 length is 13 residues. From germline, CDR1 is MDHEN and CDR2 SYDVKM. The CDR3 sequence is CASSLLSSYEQYF. The CDR3 DNA reads TGTGCCAGCAGTTTACTGAGCTCCTACGAGCAGTACTTC. The full variable domain, completed using reference TRBV28 and TRBJ2-7, is DVKVTQSSRYLVKRTGEKVFLECVQDMDHENMFWYRQDPGLGLRLIYFSYDVKMKEKGDIPEGYSVSREKKERFSLILESASTNQTSMYLCASSLLSSYEQYFGPGTRLTVT.

This chain uses TRBV11-3 with TRBJ2-1; 9 bases map to TRBD2. The trim removed 1 base at V and 0 bases at J, leaving 13 bases unmatched. The CDR3 totals 20 residues. The germline V gene encodes CDR1 SGHNT and CDR2 YENEEA. The chain's CDR3 is CASSLGLAGSTHGSYNEQFF. Here the CDR3 DNA reads TGTGCCAGCAGCTTAGGGCTAGCGGGAAGCACACACGGCTCCTACAATGAGCAGTTCTTC.

CDR3 nucleotide sequence: TGTGCCAGCTCGCCAAGAACTAGCGGCTACGAGCAGTACTTC. Its translation is CASSPRTSGYEQYF. The V and J genes are TRBV18 and TRBJ2-7, with TRBD2 matching over 8 bases. Germline CDR1 is KGHSH and CDR2 is LQKENI. This CDR3 contains 14 residues. Trimming took 6 bases from V and 3 from J; bases not matched to a gene: 7. The whole variable domain, remainder taken from reference TRBV18 and TRBJ2-7, is NAGVMQNPRHLVRRRGQEARLRCSPMKGHSHVYWYRQLPEEGLKFMVYLQKENIIDESGMPKERFSAEFPKEGPSILRIQQVVRGDSAAYFCASSPRTSGYEQYFGPGTRLTVT.

The rearrangement uses TRBV7-6 and TRBJ2-2; D possibly corresponds to TRBD2 (6 bases). Between the trimmed V and J ends, which lost 3 bases and 0 bases, there was a span of 11 bases. The CDR3 contains 16 residues. Germline CDR1 SGHVS, CDR2 FNYEAQ. The CDR3 DNA follows: TGTGCCAGCAGCTTTTGGGACTTCTCGAACACCGGGGAGCTGTTTTTT. Translating gives CASSFWDFSNTGELFF.

The chain employs TRBV24-1 and TRBJ1-3; D uncertain. The length of the CDR3 is 13 residues. Trimming took 5 bases from V and 7 from J, leaving 11 bases between them. Germline-derived CDR1 and CDR2 are KGHDR and SFDVKD. The CDR3 sequence: CATSGSGMNTIYF. CDR3 in DNA: TGTGCCACCAGTGGATCCGGGATGAACACCATATATTTT.

This clone was seen once. The chain links TRBV3-1 (or the pseudogene TRBV3-2) to TRBJ2-2, with 14 bases matching TRBD2. The CDR3 loop spans 16 amino acids. Germline-derived CDR1 and CDR2 are LGHDT and YNNKEL (reference sequence). Trimming cost V 4 bases and J 8 bases; bases outside gene matches: 6. The CDR3 loop reads CASSRRLAGGQGELFF. The CDR3 nucleotides are TGTGCCAGCAGCCGAAGACTAGCGGGAGGGCAAGGGGAGCTGTTTTTT.

J is TRBJ2-2 and V is TRBV30, with 9 bases matching TRBD2. The germline gives CDR1 GTSNPN, CDR2 SVGIG (reference sequence). The CDR3 sequence is 16 residues long. The V segment lost 2 bases and the J segment 7 bases; nucleotides outside the gene matches: 11. As DNA, the CDR3 is TGTGCCTGGAGTCCGTTGTGGGTAGCGGGAGTCGGGGAGCTGTTTTTT. Translating it yields CAWSPLWVAGVGELFF.

This clone was seen only once. V and J are TRBV30 and TRBJ2-7; 8 nucleotides align to TRBD2. This CDR3 has 18 amino acids. Germline lookup yields CDR1 GTSNPN and CDR2 SVGIG (reference sequence). Trimming removed 0 bases from V and 0 bases from J; junction bases left unmatched: 13. CDR3 in DNA: TGTGCCTGGAGTGTACGTCCGGGAGGGCCCGGGAGCTCCTACGAGCAGTACTTC. It translates to CAWSVRPGGPGSSYEQYF.

V usage is TRBV19 and J usage is TRBJ1-1, with TRBD1 as a possible D gene (6 bases). V gave up 5 bases and J gave up 6 bases, with 16 bases separating them. This CDR3 is 14 amino acids long. The germline V gene encodes CDR1 LNHDA and CDR2 SQIVND (reference sequence). CDR3 sequence reads: CASSLGAQVSEAFF. Written as DNA, the CDR3 is TGTGCCAGTAGTTTGGGGGCCCAAGTTTCTGAAGCTTTCTTT.

This rearrangement joins TRBV6-4 to TRBJ2-1; 11 bases fit TRBD2. The junction had 4 bases not matched to a gene; V was cut back by 6 bases and J by 6 bases. Looked up from germline, CDR1 is MRHNA and CDR2 is SNTAGT. This CDR3 is 14 amino acids long. CDR3 in DNA: TGTGCCAGCAGAGCTACTAGCGGGGGCAATGAGCAGTTCTTC. Translation gives CASRATSGGNEQFF.

The J gene is TRBJ2-3, the V gene TRBV10-2; D unresolved. The CDR3 totals 17 residues. CDR1 is WSHSY, CDR2 SAAADI, per germline. Trimming removed 0 bases from V and 5 bases from J, with 18 bases in between. The CDR3 sequence: CASSESYNYPLIDTQYF. CDR3 nucleotides: TGCGCCAGCAGTGAGTCTTACAACTACCCCCTTATAGATACGCAGTATTTT.

This sequence joins TRBV4-1 and TRBJ2-3; possible D gene TRBD2, 6 bases. V lost 0 bases and J lost 4, with 17 bases in between. Germline assignment: CDR1 MGHRA and CDR2 YSYEKL. The CDR3 consists of 17 residues. The CDR3 sequence is CASSQDGRGRTADTQYF. Here the CDR3 DNA reads TGCGCCAGCAGCCAAGATGGGCGGGGCCGGACGGCAGATACGCAGTATTTT.

The rearrangement links TRBV5-4 to TRBJ2-1; no clear D. The germline gives CDR1 SGHNT, CDR2 YYREEE (reference sequence). The V end was cut by 1 base, the J end by 6 bases, with 5 bases between. The CDR3 spans 12 residues. The CDR3 loop is CASSLSLNEQFF. The CDR3 DNA sequence: TGTGCCAGCAGCTTGTCCCTCAATGAGCAGTTCTTC.

The chain carries TRBV5-4 and TRBJ2-5; unclear D gene. The CDR3 totals 13 residues. Per the germline V gene, CDR1 is SGHNT and CDR2 is YYREEE (reference sequence). V was shortened by 4 bases and J by 5 bases, with 12 bases between the two germline ends. The CDR3 DNA sequence: TGTGCCAGCAGCCCGGGTCTAGTGGAGACCCAGTACTTC. Its protein product is CASSPGLVETQYF.

The chain has TRBV7-2 and TRBJ1-6, with TRBD1 identical over 7 bases. The length of the CDR3 is 15 residues. Germline trimming cut 4 bases from V and 7 bases from J; bases unmatched to any gene: 7. From germline, CDR1 is SGHTA and CDR2 FQGNSA. DNA of the CDR3: TGTGCCAGCAGCTCAGTCACAGGGGAGAATTCACCCCTCCACTTT. This encodes CASSSVTGENSPLHF.

In its sample, this clone was seen a few times. The V gene is TRBV4-2, the J gene TRBJ2-7, with D tentatively TRBD2 (6 bases). Trimming cost V 4 bases and J 3 bases, with 13 bases left between them. The germline CDR1 and CDR2 sequences are LGHNA and YNFKEQ. CDR3 length: 14 amino acids. Written as DNA, the CDR3 is TGTGCCAGCAGCCCCCGGGACTCTGGCTACGAGCAGTACTTC. This gives the protein CASSPRDSGYEQYF.

The chain has TRBV19 and TRBJ1-3; no reliable D call. CDR1 and CDR2 from the germline V gene are LNHDA and SQIVND (reference sequence). The CDR3 covers 14 residues. With 6 bases removed from V and 1 base from J, the gap between germline ends came to 10 bases. The CDR3 sequence: CASRAASSGNTIYF. Here the CDR3 DNA reads TGTGCCAGTAGGGCGGCCTCTTCTGGAAACACCATATATTTT.

This clone has only a few counts. The J gene is TRBJ1-2, the V gene TRBV29-1, with 9 bases fitting TRBD1. Trimming cost V 6 bases and J 8 bases; bases outside gene matches: 10. This CDR3 region has 13 residues. Germline CDR1 SQVTM, CDR2 ANQGSEA. This CDR3 reads CSVGKRTGDGYTF. In DNA form, the CDR3 reads TGCAGCGTCGGTAAAAGGACAGGGGACGGCTACACCTTC.